The 23 T cell receptor beta chains below come from one sample, sequenced in a study of T cell responses to AZD1222 COVID-19 vaccine. Measured with immunoSEQ multiplex PCR; TCRdb has only the in-frame clones, and not every one. The sample has roughly 180,000 clones; 90% are singletons. Source: peripheral blood, taken on day 0 of AZD1222 vaccination. These receptors were obtained from an adult in good health.

The gene calls are TRBV29-1 and TRBJ2-6; no reliable D call. Trimming removed 1 base from V and 1 base from J, with 11 bases in between. This CDR3 region has 16 residues. CDR1 is SQVTM, CDR2 ANQGSEA, per germline. Here the CDR3 DNA reads TGCAGCGTTGAAGCCGGCGAAACTTCTGGGGCCAACGTCCTGACTTTC. This sequence encodes CSVEAGETSGANVLTF.

This rearrangement joins TRBV5-1 to TRBJ2-7, with 7 nucleotides matching TRBD1. Germline V gene sequence: CDR1 SGHRS, CDR2 YFSETQ. The CDR3 is 11 amino acids. Trimming took 7 bases from V and 3 from J; bases not matched to a gene: 1. CDR3: CASRDSYEQYF. In nucleotides, the CDR3 is TGCGCCAGCCGGGACAGCTACGAGCAGTACTTC.

The V and J genes are TRBV7-2 and TRBJ2-3; TRBD1 matches at 8 bases. The length of the CDR3 is 16 residues. V lost 1 base and J lost 3; bases outside the gene matches: 6. Germline V CDR1 and CDR2: SGHTA, FQGNSA. The CDR3, as DNA: TGTGCCAGCAGCTTAGACTGGACAGGGATTACAGATACGCAGTATTTT. This gives the protein CASSLDWTGITDTQYF.

This sequence joins TRBV5-8 and TRBJ1-1; 7 bases agree with TRBD1. This CDR3 is 14 amino acids long. CDR1 is SGHTS and CDR2 is YDEGEE in the germline V gene. The V segment lost 0 bases and the J segment 1 base; nucleotides outside the gene matches: 0. The CDR3 bases are TGTGCCAGCAGCTTGGGGGACAGGAACACTGAAGCTTTCTTT. Its translation is CASSLGDRNTEAFF.

This chain links TRBV6-6 with TRBJ2-5; 7 nucleotides align to TRBD2. Trimming at V came to 8 bases and at J to 5 bases, leaving 14 bases not matched to a gene. Germline V gene data show CDR1 as MNHNY and CDR2 as SVGAGI (reference sequence). The CDR3 extends over 15 amino acids. The CDR3 sequence: CASADWGGSGETQYF. The CDR3 region has the DNA TGTGCCAGCGCTGACTGGGGGGGTTCAGGGGAGACCCAGTACTTC.

This rearrangement joins TRBV6-2 or TRBV6-3 to TRBJ1-5; 7 bases agree with TRBD1. Unmatched junction bases numbered 6, after V lost 0 bases and J lost 7 bases. From germline, CDR1 is MNHEY and CDR2 SVGEGT. The CDR3 sequence is 15 residues long. This chain's CDR3 is CASSYSGGQVQPQHF. Written as DNA, the CDR3 is TGTGCCAGCAGTTACTCGGGAGGACAGGTGCAGCCCCAGCATTTT.

The J gene is TRBJ1-5, the V gene TRBV6-5; TRBD1 matches 7 bases. This CDR3 has 13 amino acids. V shed 6 bases and J 7 bases; nucleotides not matched to a gene: 6. CDR1 is MNHEY and CDR2 is SVGAGI in the germline V gene. CDR3 residues: CASSQGTVQPQHF. For the CDR3, the DNA is TGTGCCAGCAGCCAAGGGACAGTCCAGCCCCAGCATTTT.

This chain uses TRBV6-5 with TRBJ2-7; 10 bases agree with TRBD1. The ends lost 5 bases at V and 9 bases at J; junction bases unmatched: 13. CDR1 is MNHEY, CDR2 SVGAGI, per germline. The CDR3 loop spans 15 amino acids. CDR3 nucleotide sequence: TGTGCCAGCAGTACGACAGGGGGCGACCCGAGGGGGCAGTACTTC. Protein: CASSTTGGDPRGQYF.

This clone was picked up a small number of times. CDR3 bases: TGTGCCAGCAGCGTAGATGGGGGGAGCTCCTACGAGCAGTACTTC. Amino acid sequence: CASSVDGGSSYEQYF. V gene TRBV9 combines with J gene TRBJ2-7, with D tentatively TRBD2 (6 bases). Germline V gene data show CDR1 as SGDLS and CDR2 as YYNGEE. The CDR3 spans 15 residues. The V end was cut by 0 bases, the J end by 0 bases, with 10 bases between.

In its sample, this clone is medium-sized. The chain is built from TRBV11-1 and TRBJ2-5; 7 bases line up with TRBD1. This CDR3 spans 15 amino acids. With 1 base clipped from V and 2 bases from J, the junction kept 4 bases outside the gene matches. CDR1 is SGHAT, CDR2 FQDESV, per germline (reference sequence). CDR3 sequence: CASSLVRGIQETQYF. In DNA form, the CDR3 reads TGTGCCAGCAGCTTAGTCAGGGGGATACAAGAGACCCAGTACTTC.

This chain joins TRBV30 and TRBJ2-2; D unresolved. The CDR3 loop spans 13 amino acids. Trimming removed 0 bases at V and 5 bases at J, with 7 bases between. Germline lookup yields CDR1 GTSNPN and CDR2 SVGIG (reference sequence). CDR3 residues: CAWSVLDTGELFF. CDR3 DNA sequence: TGTGCCTGGAGTGTACTGGATACCGGGGAGCTGTTTTTT.

The chain couples TRBV6-5 to TRBJ2-7; no clear D gene. Per germline, CDR1 MNHEY and CDR2 SVGAGI. The CDR3 length is 14 residues. V was pared by 8 bases and J by 1 base, with 15 bases between. The CDR3 reads CASWANPPSYEQYF. For the CDR3, the DNA is TGTGCCAGCTGGGCTAATCCACCTTCCTACGAGCAGTACTTC.

This sequence joins TRBV5-1 and TRBJ2-3, with 9 bases identical to TRBD1. This CDR3 contains 14 residues. CDR1 and CDR2 (germline): SGHRS, YFSETQ. V shed 4 bases, J shed 7 bases, and the junction held 7 bases outside the gene matches. The CDR3 DNA sequence: TGCGCCAGCAGCGGAGGACAGGGGTTGAATACGCAGTATTTT. Translation: CASSGGQGLNTQYF. The full variable domain, its missing parts supplied by reference TRBV5-1 and TRBJ2-3, is KAGVTQTPRYLIKTRGQQVTLSCSPISGHRSVSWYQQTPGQGLQFLFEYFSETQRNKGNFPGRFSGRQFSNSRSEMNVSTLELGDSALYLCASSGGQGLNTQYFGPGTRLTVL.

This chain connects TRBV11-2 to TRBJ1-6; TRBD1 agrees at 8 bases. Germline V gives CDR1 SGHAT, CDR2 FQNNGV. The ends lost 2 bases at V and 7 bases at J; junction bases unmatched: 13. The CDR3 sequence is 18 residues long. The CDR3 coding sequence is TGTGCCAGCAGCTTAAGTAGGACAGGGACTTGGCGGAATTCACCCCTCCACTTT. This gives the protein CASSLSRTGTWRNSPLHF.

The J gene is TRBJ2-3, the V gene TRBV5-1; tentatively, D is TRBD2 (7 bases). Trimming shortened V by 3 bases and J by 0 bases, and 11 bases separated the two germline ends. The CDR3 is 15 amino acids. From germline, CDR1 is SGHRS and CDR2 YFSETQ. The CDR3 loop reads CASSSRGQSTDTQYF. CDR3 in DNA: TGCGCCAGCAGCTCGCGGGGGCAAAGCACAGATACGCAGTATTTT.

J is TRBJ2-7 and V is TRBV6-5, with D tentatively TRBD2 (6 bases). The CDR3 sequence is 15 residues long. The V gene's germline CDR1 is MNHEY and CDR2 SVGAGI. V lost 6 bases and J 1 base, leaving 16 bases between the germline ends. CDR3 amino acids: CASRRVGGPSYEQYF. In nucleotides, the CDR3 is TGTGCCAGCAGGCGCGTGGGGGGACCTTCCTACGAGCAGTACTTC.

The chain recombines TRBV5-4 with TRBJ1-6, with D tentatively TRBD1 (6 bases). The CDR3 has 16 residues. Trimming stripped 4 bases from V and 7 bases from J, with 18 bases between. Germline-derived CDR1 and CDR2 are SGHNT and YYREEE (reference sequence). CDR3 sequence reads: CASSRGGPGGNSPLHF. CDR3 sequence (DNA): TGTGCCAGCAGCCGGGGGGGGCCCGGAGGGAATTCACCCCTCCACTTT.

This chain links TRBV29-1 with TRBJ2-3; a weak D match, TRBD1 (5 bases). CDR1 is SQVTM and CDR2 is ANQGSEA in the germline V gene. The germline V and J ends were trimmed by 5 bases and 0 bases, with 18 bases remaining between them. CDR3 length: 16 residues. DNA for the CDR3: TGCAGCGTTAGTGACAGACTCAGAACTAGCACAGATACGCAGTATTTT. Its translation: CSVSDRLRTSTDTQYF.

V is TRBV11-2 and J is TRBJ2-7, with 9 bases fitting TRBD1. Germline V gene lookup returns CDR1 SGHAT and CDR2 FQNNGV. V shed 5 bases, J shed 9 bases, and the junction held 11 bases outside the gene matches. The CDR3 runs to 14 residues. The chain's CDR3 is CASSSTGGPDRQYF. The CDR3 DNA reads TGTGCCAGCAGCAGTACAGGGGGCCCAGATAGGCAGTACTTC.

The CDR3, as DNA: TGTGCCAGCCGATCAGACACCTATTCACCCCTCCACTTT. Amino acid sequence: CASRSDTYSPLHF. The chain couples TRBV12-3 or TRBV12-4 to TRBJ1-6; no clear D gene. This CDR3 spans 13 amino acids. Trimming stripped 8 bases from V and 8 bases from J, with 13 bases between.

The chain couples TRBV19 to TRBJ1-5; 9 bases agree with TRBD1. The CDR3 length is 14 residues. V was clipped by 5 bases and J by 7 bases; unmatched bases: 6. Germline V gives CDR1 LNHDA, CDR2 SQIVND (reference sequence). CDR3 sequence reads: CASSPGTGFQPQHF. CDR3 nucleotides: TGTGCCAGTAGTCCCGGGACAGGGTTCCAGCCCCAGCATTTT.

The chain is built from TRBV5-4 and TRBJ2-5; 8 positions agree with TRBD1. Germline CDR1 SGHNT, CDR2 YYREEE (reference sequence). The CDR3 is made up of 12 amino acids. With V trimmed by 7 bases and J by 7 bases, 6 bases remained unmatched. The CDR3 sequence is CASWTGIGTQYF. The CDR3 DNA reads TGTGCCAGCTGGACAGGGATTGGGACCCAGTACTTC.

The chain employs TRBV10-3 and TRBJ1-2; TRBD1 might be the D (6 bases). The germline V and J ends were trimmed by 7 bases and 0 bases, with 9 bases remaining between them. Germline lookup yields CDR1 ENHRY and CDR2 SYGVKD. The CDR3 spans 13 residues. CDR3 bases: TGTGCCATCATGGGGGCCGCTAACTATGGCTACACCTTC. Protein sequence: CAIMGAANYGYTF.